This TCR beta chain appears in the sequencing data of a study of CD8 T cells in ankylosing spondylitis. This CDR3 has 13 residues. Trimming removed 2 bases from V and 5 bases from J, with 9 bases in between. Study observations and caveats: Earlier studies detected some motif variants in reactive arthritis synovial fluid and blood. For ankylosing spondylitis blood, a TCR beta motif of seven to nine highly homologous variants appeared characteristic.

MiXCR, applied by TCRdb to the 5' RACE reads, yields one record per CDR3 protein. The table lists 250,000 or so distinct CDR3 sequences, about 24% of them singletons. The sample holds many counts of this clonotype. What it binds is not known. Sequences were obtained from blood, either unsorted or a sorted T cell fraction (not recorded which). The chain is built from TRBV12-3 or TRBV12-4 and TRBJ1-1, with D maybe TRBD1 (5 bases). The clonotype was recovered from a male donor with ankylosing spondylitis or in good health (not recorded which). The CDR3 coding sequence is TGTGCCAGCAGTTTATGGGGCGGGACTGAAGCTTTCTTT. This gives the protein CASSLWGGTEAFF.